This T cell receptor beta chain was recovered during a study of CD8 T cells in Susac syndrome. This CDR3 has 14 amino acids. V dropped 7 bases and J dropped 8 bases, with 20 bases sitting between them. Germline V gene sequence: CDR1 LNHDA, CDR2 SQIVND (reference sequence). Reverse transcription of about 0.5 to 1 ug RNA was carried out with random hexamers. From the immunoSEQ multiplex PCR reads, TCRdb called clonotypes with MiXCR, one entry per CDR3 protein. The data show around 130,000 distinct CDR3 sequences, about 93% seen once. This clonotype was sampled from a human donor with multiple sclerosis. The sequenced material came from CD8+ T cells from PBMCs. The chain has TRBV19 and TRBJ1-2; no reliable D call. CDR3 amino acids: CASTNTGIYAGYTF. In DNA, the CDR3 is TGTGCCAGTACCAATACGGGGATCTATGCCGGCTACACCTTC.